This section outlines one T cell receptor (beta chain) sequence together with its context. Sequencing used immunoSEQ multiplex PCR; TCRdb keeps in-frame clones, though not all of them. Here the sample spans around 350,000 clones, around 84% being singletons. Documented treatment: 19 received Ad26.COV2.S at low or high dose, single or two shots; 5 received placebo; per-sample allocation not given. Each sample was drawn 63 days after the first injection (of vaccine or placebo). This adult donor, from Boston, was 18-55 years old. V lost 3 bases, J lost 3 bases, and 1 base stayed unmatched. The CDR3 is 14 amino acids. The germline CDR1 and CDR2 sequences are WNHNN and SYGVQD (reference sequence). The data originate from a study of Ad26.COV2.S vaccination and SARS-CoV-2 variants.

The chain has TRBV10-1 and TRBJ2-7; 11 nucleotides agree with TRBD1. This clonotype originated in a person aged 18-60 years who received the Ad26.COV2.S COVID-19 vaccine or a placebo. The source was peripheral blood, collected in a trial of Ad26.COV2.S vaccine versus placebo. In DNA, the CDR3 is TGCGCCAGCAGTGAAGGGACAGGGGGCTACGAGCAGTACTTC. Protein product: CASSEGTGGYEQYF.